A single sample gave rise to the 26 T cell receptor beta chains below, sequenced in a study of control samples from healthy donors and cancer patients. Libraries were prepared by immunoSEQ multiplex PCR; TCRdb keeps only in-frame clonotypes and omits some of them. Of 110,000 or so clones in the sample, roughly nine tenths were seen once. Sequenced: blood. All receptors come from a human donor in good health. The donor label of this sample is uncertain.

The chain employs TRBV4-2 and TRBJ1-2, with D possibly TRBD1 on 6 matching bases. Trimming took off 0 bases at V and 8 bases at J, with 25 bases between the two ends. The CDR3 spans 18 residues. Per the germline V gene, CDR1 is LGHNA and CDR2 is YNFKEQ. The CDR3 bases are TGTGCCAGCAGCCAAGAGGCGGGGGGCGTTGGTGCTATACGAGGCTACACCTTC. Its translation is CASSQEAGGVGAIRGYTF.

The chain has TRBV10-3 and TRBJ2-1; tentative D call: TRBD1 (5 bases). The germline V gene has CDR1 ENHRY and CDR2 SYGVKD. This CDR3 spans 13 amino acids. Trimming pared 11 bases from V and 1 base from J, leaving 12 bases between. CDR3 in amino acids: CASKGESYNEQFF. The CDR3 DNA reads TGTGCCTCAAAAGGGGAATCCTACAATGAGCAGTTCTTC.

The chain carries TRBV2 and TRBJ1-1, with 8 positions matching TRBD1. V dropped 2 bases and J dropped 2; count of bases not matched to a gene: 4. This CDR3 is built from 15 residues. The germline gives CDR1 SNHLY, CDR2 FYNNEI. Here the CDR3 reads CASSEQGAFNTEAFF. The CDR3 DNA reads as TGTGCCAGCAGTGAACAGGGGGCCTTTAACACTGAAGCTTTCTTT.

Only one count was recorded for this clone. This chain uses TRBV4-3 with TRBJ2-5; D possibly uses TRBD1 or TRBD2 (5 bases each). The ends were cut back, 5 bases at V and 5 bases at J, with 18 bases in the middle. Germline CDR1 and CDR2: LGHNA and YSLEER. The CDR3 is 15 residues long. The CDR3 reads CASSTQAPGRETQYF. Written as DNA, the CDR3 is TGCGCCAGCAGCACCCAAGCCCCGGGGCGGGAGACCCAGTACTTC.

The V and J genes are TRBV19 and TRBJ1-5; D remains ambiguous. Trimming took 3 bases from V and 1 from J, leaving 10 bases between them. CDR3 length: 15 residues. Looked up from germline, CDR1 is LNHDA and CDR2 is SQIVND (reference sequence). CDR3 residues: CASSIRPGSNQPQHF. As DNA, the CDR3 is TGTGCCAGTAGTATCCGGCCGGGGAGCAATCAGCCCCAGCATTTT. The variable domain in full, completed from reference TRBV19 and TRBJ1-5, reads DGGITQSPKYLFRKEGQNVTLSCEQNLNHDAMYWYRQDPGQGLRLIYYSQIVNDFQKGDIAEGYSVSREKKESFPLTVTSAQKNPTAFYLCASSIRPGSNQPQHFGDGTRLSIL.

J is TRBJ2-1 and V is TRBV5-5, with TRBD2 identical over 8 bases. V dropped 9 bases and J dropped 1; count of bases not matched to a gene: 12. CDR1 and CDR2 from the germline V gene are SGHKS and YYEKEE (reference sequence). The CDR3 covers 16 residues. The CDR3 is CATDLRGAKSYNEQFF. CDR3 DNA sequence: TGTGCCACCGACCTGCGGGGGGCCAAGTCCTACAATGAGCAGTTCTTC.

The gene calls are TRBV7-3 and TRBJ1-1; D is ambiguous. Per the germline V gene, CDR1 is SGHTA and CDR2 is FQGTGA. The CDR3 consists of 13 residues. Trimming shortened V by 5 bases and J by 0 bases, and 7 bases separated the two germline ends. CDR3 amino acids: CASSVTLNTEAFF. The CDR3 DNA reads as TGTGCCAGCAGCGTCACATTGAACACTGAAGCTTTCTTT.

In DNA, the CDR3 is TGCGCCAGCAGCTTGACACAAATAAACACTGAAGCTTTCTTT. Its translation is CASSLTQINTEAFF. The chain employs TRBV5-1 and TRBJ1-1, with D unresolved. This CDR3 is 14 amino acids long. The germline V gene encodes CDR1 SGHRS and CDR2 YFSETQ. Trimming stripped 1 base from V and 2 bases from J, with 9 bases between.

The CDR3 loop is CATGTGATNEKLFF. CDR3 DNA: TGTGCCACCGGGACAGGGGCCACTAATGAAAAACTGTTTTTT. The chain is built from TRBV19 and TRBJ1-4; TRBD1 aligns across 10 bases. The ends lost 10 bases at V and 2 bases at J; junction bases unmatched: 4. CDR3 length: 14 amino acids. The germline V gene encodes CDR1 LNHDA and CDR2 SQIVND (reference sequence).

The rearrangement joins TRBV25-1 to TRBJ2-2; 9 bases agree with TRBD1. Unmatched junction bases numbered 11, after V lost 7 bases and J lost 2 bases. Germline values: CDR1 MGHDK, CDR2 SYGVNS. CDR3 length: 17 amino acids. CDR3 residues: CASKQTGTGSNTGELFF. CDR3 nucleotide sequence: TGTGCCAGCAAGCAAACCGGGACAGGGTCAAACACCGGGGAGCTGTTTTTT.

V and J are TRBV11-3 and TRBJ1-2, with 10 bases identical to TRBD1. This CDR3 spans 21 amino acids. Germline loops: CDR1 SGHNT, CDR2 YENEEA. Germline trimming cut 0 bases from V and 1 base from J; bases unmatched to any gene: 17. CDR3 amino acids: CASSLEAPGTGAQNLNYGYTF. Written as DNA, the CDR3 is TGTGCCAGCAGCTTAGAGGCCCCCGGGACAGGGGCGCAAAACCTTAACTATGGCTACACCTTC. The full variable domain, its missing parts supplied by reference TRBV11-3 and TRBJ1-2, is EAGVVQSPRYKIIEKKQPVAFWCNPISGHNTLYWYLQNLGQGPELLIRYENEEAVDDSQLPKDRFSAERLKGVDSTLKIQPAELGDSAVYLCASSLEAPGTGAQNLNYGYTFGSGTRLTVV.

The chain links TRBV2 to TRBJ1-2, with D perhaps matching TRBD1 (5 bases). The CDR3 consists of 15 residues. The V gene's germline CDR1 is SNHLY and CDR2 FYNNEI. The V gene lost 4 bases and the J gene lost 3 bases, with 15 bases spanning the gap. This CDR3 is CASSAIWGADYGYTF. In nucleotides, the CDR3 is TGTGCCAGCAGTGCTATCTGGGGCGCGGACTATGGCTACACCTTC.

This clone turned up a few times. V is TRBV19 and J is TRBJ1-2; a possible D gene is TRBD1 (5 bases). V gave up 6 bases and J gave up 5 bases, with 16 bases separating them. CDR3 length: 14 residues. Germline CDR1 reads LNHDA; CDR2 reads SQIVND (reference sequence). The CDR3 DNA reads as TGTGCCAGTAGCCCCGATTCAGGGAAGTATGGCTACACCTTC. Its translation: CASSPDSGKYGYTF.

The J gene is TRBJ1-2, the V gene TRBV6-5; 8 nucleotides agree with TRBD1. Unmatched junction bases numbered 7, after V lost 4 bases and J lost 6 bases. In germline, CDR1 is MNHEY, CDR2 SVGAGI. CDR3 size: 14 residues. The CDR3 nucleotides read TGTGCCAGCAGTTTGACGACAGGGGATAATGGCTACACCTTC. Encoded protein: CASSLTTGDNGYTF.

In DNA, the CDR3 is TGTGCCAGCAGCCCTATGACTAGCGGGGGGGATGAGCAGTTCTTC. Protein: CASSPMTSGGDEQFF. V gene TRBV5-4 combines with J gene TRBJ2-1, with 14 nucleotides matching TRBD2. The CDR3 length is 15 residues. The ends lost 4 bases at V and 8 bases at J; junction bases unmatched: 5. Germline CDR1 and CDR2: SGHNT and YYREEE (reference sequence).

V is TRBV11-2 and J is TRBJ1-3; no definite D call. The V and J ends lost 5 bases and 0 bases respectively, with 5 bases between them. Looked up from germline, CDR1 is SGHAT and CDR2 is FQNNGV. The CDR3 contains 13 residues. This CDR3 is CASSRSSGNTIYF. As DNA, the CDR3 is TGTGCCAGCAGCCGGAGCTCTGGAAACACCATATATTTT.

V usage is TRBV24-1 and J usage is TRBJ2-1; D is possibly TRBD1 or TRBD2 (6 bases each). The CDR3 is 12 residues long. CDR1 is KGHDR, CDR2 SFDVKD, per germline. V lost 8 bases and J 8 bases, leaving 12 bases between the germline ends. The CDR3 bases are TGTGCCACCAACGGTAGGGGGGATGAGCAGTTCTTC. It codes for CATNGRGDEQFF.

The chain links TRBV4-2 to TRBJ2-3, with D tentatively TRBD2 (6 bases). The ends were cut back, 5 bases at V and 4 bases at J, with 10 bases in the middle. CDR1 is LGHNA, CDR2 YNFKEQ, per germline. The CDR3 length is 13 residues. The CDR3 sequence: CASSSRLADTQYF. In nucleotides, the CDR3 is TGTGCCAGCAGCTCCAGACTAGCAGATACGCAGTATTTT.

This clone was seen just once. The CDR3 loop is CASSAELTPYNEQFF. In DNA form, the CDR3 reads TGTGCCAGCAGTGCCGAACTGACCCCCTACAATGAGCAGTTCTTC. J is TRBJ2-1 and V is TRBV2; no clear D. Per the germline V gene, CDR1 is SNHLY and CDR2 is FYNNEI. Between the trimmed V and J ends, which lost 4 bases and 2 bases, there was a span of 12 bases. This CDR3 spans 15 amino acids.

The rearrangement joins TRBV9 to TRBJ2-3; 13 bases map to TRBD2. The CDR3 runs 18 residues. Germline V gene sequence: CDR1 SGDLS, CDR2 YYNGEE. After removal of 5 bases from V and 0 bases from J, the junction contained 9 bases not matched to a gene. In DNA form, the CDR3 reads TGTGCCAGCAGTCGACTAGCGGGGGGAACAACTAGCACAGATACGCAGTATTTT. Translated: CASSRLAGGTTSTDTQYF.

This clone was seen a single time. The V and J genes are TRBV28 and TRBJ1-5; no clear D. Trimming took 2 bases from V and 1 from J, leaving 15 bases between them. CDR3 length: 17 amino acids. Germline CDR1 and CDR2: MDHEN and SYDVKM. The CDR3 DNA reads as TGTGCCAGCAGTTTACGGTGGGGTACGCGGAGCAATCAGCCCCAGCATTTT. Translation gives CASSLRWGTRSNQPQHF. The whole variable domain, filled in from reference TRBV28 and TRBJ1-5, reads DVKVTQSSRYLVKRTGEKVFLECVQDMDHENMFWYRQDPGLGLRLIYFSYDVKMKEKGDIPEGYSVSREKKERFSLILESASTNQTSMYLCASSLRWGTRSNQPQHFGDGTRLSIL.

The rearrangement joins TRBV10-1 to TRBJ2-5; a weak D match, TRBD1 (5 bases). The CDR3 consists of 13 residues. The germline CDR1 and CDR2 sequences are WNHNN and SYGVQD (reference sequence). The V end was cut by 3 bases, the J end by 2 bases, with 7 bases between. Here the CDR3 reads CASSERGQETQYF. CDR3 DNA: TGCGCCAGCAGTGAAAGGGGACAAGAGACCCAGTACTTC.

V is TRBV2 and J is TRBJ1-3; possibly TRBD1 for D (6 bases). The V end was cut by 5 bases, the J end by 3 bases, with 14 bases between. Germline assignment: CDR1 SNHLY and CDR2 FYNNEI. This CDR3 is 15 amino acids long. The DNA for the CDR3 is TGTGCCAGCAGTTGGGAACAGGGCCTTGGAAACACCATATATTTT. Translated, it gives CASSWEQGLGNTIYF.

The rearrangement joins TRBV11-2 to TRBJ1-1; no clear D gene. CDR3 size: 15 residues. Germline assignment: CDR1 SGHAT and CDR2 FQNNGV. Trimming removed 0 bases at V and 1 base at J, with 9 bases between. CDR3 sequence (DNA): TGTGCCAGCAGCTTAGATCTAGGGTCGAACACTGAAGCTTTCTTT. Its translation: CASSLDLGSNTEAFF.

V and J are TRBV5-1 and TRBJ1-2; D unresolved. Per the germline V gene, CDR1 is SGHRS and CDR2 is YFSETQ. The CDR3 is made up of 17 amino acids. Trimming removed 0 bases from V and 4 bases from J, with 19 bases in between. The CDR3 here is CASSLASRTGGGYGYTF. The CDR3 nucleotides are TGCGCCAGCAGCTTGGCCTCTAGGACCGGAGGAGGCTATGGCTACACCTTC.

V usage is TRBV5-8 and J usage is TRBJ1-1; no clear D gene. The germline V and J ends were trimmed by 0 bases and 6 bases, with 9 bases remaining between them. Germline V gene data show CDR1 as SGHTS and CDR2 as YDEGEE. The CDR3 covers 13 residues. The CDR3 coding sequence is TGTGCCAGCAGCTTGGGAGGGAAGGCTGAAGCTTTCTTT. Its protein is CASSLGGKAEAFF.